The clone carrying this T cell receptor (beta chain) was picked up many times. Patients between 18 and 65 years old had hyperthyroidism, newly diagnosed and lasting under 2 months. Exclusion of a patient resulted from uncontrolled infection, other autoimmune disease, pregnancy or lactation. Based on clinical symptoms, serum thyroxine and TRAb, thyroid ultrasound and orbital computed tomography, diagnoses were reached. This sample was taken from a study of T cells in Graves' hyperthyroidism and ophthalmopathy. Germline V gene sequence: CDR1 SNHLY, CDR2 FYNNEI. This CDR3 is built from 15 residues. J was trimmed by 2 bases and V by 10 bases; bases with no gene match: 14. Researchers took RNA transcripts and amplified the TCR beta CDR3 regions from them. HTBI primers were used for first-round RT-PCR of the TCR CDR3. TCRdb recomputed calls from the multiplex PCR reads with MiXCR, one row per CDR3 protein. Of a few hundred thousand distinct CDR3 sequences in the sample, 15% to 18% were seen once.

The sample comprised blood. The chain uses TRBV2 and TRBJ2-7, with TRBD2 matching over 7 bases. The sequence was collected from a woman under 40 with Graves' hyperthyroidism. CDR3 region: CATRGNMGGPYEQYF. The CDR3 DNA reads as TGTGCCACCAGAGGTAACATGGGAGGGCCCTACGAGCAGTACTTC.